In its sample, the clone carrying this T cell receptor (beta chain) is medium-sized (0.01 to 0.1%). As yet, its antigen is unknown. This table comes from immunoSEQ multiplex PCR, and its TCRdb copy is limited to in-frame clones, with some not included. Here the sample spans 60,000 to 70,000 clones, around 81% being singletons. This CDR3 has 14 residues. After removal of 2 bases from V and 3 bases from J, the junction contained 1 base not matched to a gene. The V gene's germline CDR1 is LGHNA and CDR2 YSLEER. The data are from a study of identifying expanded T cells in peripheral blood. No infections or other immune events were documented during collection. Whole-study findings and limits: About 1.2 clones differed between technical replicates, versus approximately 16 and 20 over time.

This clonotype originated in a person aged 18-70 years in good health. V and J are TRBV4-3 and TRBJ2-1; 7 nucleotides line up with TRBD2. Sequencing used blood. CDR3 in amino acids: CASSQWTSYNEQFF. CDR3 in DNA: TGCGCCAGCAGCCAATGGACTAGCTACAATGAGCAGTTCTTC.